Described below is a single T cell receptor (beta chain) sequence and its context. Trimming removed 3 bases at V and 6 bases at J, with 8 bases between. The germline V gene encodes CDR1 SGHRS and CDR2 YFSETQ. The CDR3 runs 12 residues. This sample was taken from a study of shared clonotypes between healthy human individuals. Assay used: immunoSEQ multiplex PCR; TCRdb lists only in-frame clones, some missing. There are 1.6 million or so clones in the sample; approximately 98.5% occur only once, and under 0.45% lies in the top ten. Sample: naive CD4+ T cells sorted from blood. Subset reported: CD45RA+ positively selected. The chain recombines TRBV5-1 with TRBJ2-3; D not resolved. This TCR derives from a man aged 25 to 40 in good health. The CDR3 DNA is TGCGCCAGCAGCTCTGGGTGGGATACGCAGTATTTT. Translation: CASSSGWDTQYF.